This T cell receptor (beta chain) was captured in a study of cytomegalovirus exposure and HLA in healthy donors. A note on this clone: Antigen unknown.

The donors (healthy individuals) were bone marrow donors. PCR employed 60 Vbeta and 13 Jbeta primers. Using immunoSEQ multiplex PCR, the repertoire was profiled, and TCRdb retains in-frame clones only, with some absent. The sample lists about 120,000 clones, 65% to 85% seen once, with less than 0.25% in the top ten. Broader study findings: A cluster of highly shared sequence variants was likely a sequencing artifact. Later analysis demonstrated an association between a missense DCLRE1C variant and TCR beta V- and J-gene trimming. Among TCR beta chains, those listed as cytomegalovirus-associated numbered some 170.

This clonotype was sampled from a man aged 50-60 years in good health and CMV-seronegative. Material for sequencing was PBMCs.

Here the CDR3 reads CASSPRGQGNSPLHF. As DNA, the CDR3 is TGTGCCAGCAGCCCCCGCGGCCAGGGCAATTCACCCCTCCACTTT. This rearrangement joins TRBV9 to TRBJ1-6; D might be TRBD1 (5 bases). Trimming shortened V by 4 bases and J by 7 bases, and 15 bases separated the two germline ends. The CDR3 consists of 15 residues. Germline CDR1 SGDLS, CDR2 YYNGEE. The whole variable domain, remainder taken from reference TRBV9 and TRBJ1-6, is DSGVTQTPKHLITATGQRVTLRCSPRSGDLSVYWYQQSLDQGLQFLIQYYNGEERAKGNILERFSAQQFPDLHSELNLSSLELGDSALYFCASSPRGQGNSPLHFGNGTRLTVT.